The following is a T cell receptor beta chain sequence with its context. This record comes from a study of STAT5B mutations in CD4+ large granular lymphocyte leukemia. TCRdb's table, derived via immunoSEQ multiplex PCR, lists solely in-frame clones and lacks some. The sample includes under 35,000 clones, about 74% of them seen just once. The germline V and J ends were trimmed by 2 bases and 3 bases, with 7 bases remaining between them. In germline, CDR1 is ENHRY, CDR2 SYGVKD. The CDR3 length is 14 residues. This chain uses TRBV10-3 with TRBJ1-4; TRBD1 is a possible D gene (5 bases). Source material: CD4+ T cells from blood buffy coats. This clonotype was sampled from a human donor in good health. This chain's CDR3 is CAISEGGANEKLFF. The CDR3 region has the DNA TGTGCCATCAGTGAGGGAGGGGCTAATGAAAAACTGTTTTTT.